These 7 T cell receptor beta chains originate from one sample sequenced in a study of immune evolution from preneoplasia to lung adenocarcinoma. Generated by immunoSEQ multiplex PCR, the TCRdb table keeps only in-frame clones and is missing some. The sample records around 4,100 clones, about 86% being singletons. The sequencing input was FFPE minimally invasive lung adenocarcinoma tissue. These receptors were collected from a person aged 70 to 80 with lung adenocarcinoma.

Only one count was recorded for this clone. The chain employs TRBV7-8 and TRBJ1-2; D not certain. This CDR3 spans 15 amino acids. Per germline, CDR1 SGHVS and CDR2 FQNEAQ. V was cut by 2 bases and J by 4 bases, with 14 bases left in between. In nucleotides, the CDR3 is TGTGCCAGCAGCTTATTGTGGCTTGCCGCCTATGGCTACACCTTC. This gives the protein CASSLLWLAAYGYTF.

The rearrangement links TRBV13 to TRBJ2-4, with D perhaps TRBD1 (6 bases). V dropped 3 bases and J dropped 3 bases, with 15 bases sitting between them. This CDR3 comprises 16 residues. Per germline, CDR1 PRHDT and CDR2 FYEKMQ (reference sequence). The CDR3 is CASSFSQGFNKNIQYF. The CDR3 DNA is TGTGCCAGCAGCTTTTCACAGGGTTTCAACAAAAACATTCAGTACTTC.

V usage is TRBV4-3 and J usage is TRBJ1-2; D possibly corresponds to TRBD1 (6 bases). CDR3 length: 16 residues. The germline CDR1 and CDR2 sequences are LGHNA and YSLEER. V lost 1 base, J lost 5 bases, and 17 bases lay in between. The CDR3 sequence is CASSQAHRTDLYGYTF. The CDR3 DNA follows: TGCGCCAGCAGCCAAGCCCATCGGACAGACTTATATGGCTACACCTTC.

This clone was recorded once. V and J are TRBV6-1 and TRBJ2-7; possibly TRBD1 for D (6 bases). The CDR3 extends over 15 amino acids. V shed 1 base and J shed 5 bases, with 15 bases lying between them. CDR1 is MNHNS, CDR2 SASEGT, per germline. CDR3: CASSEETGSWDEQYF. CDR3 sequence (DNA): TGTGCCAGCAGTGAAGAAACAGGGTCATGGGACGAGCAGTACTTC.

This chain joins TRBV5-8 and TRBJ1-5; tentative D call: TRBD1 (5 bases). The germline V gene has CDR1 SGHTS and CDR2 YDEGEE. Trimming cost V 4 bases and J 6 bases, with 17 bases left between them. The CDR3 consists of 15 residues. The chain's CDR3 is CASSPGTIEFQPQHF. The CDR3 DNA follows: TGTGCCAGCAGCCCGGGGACCATCGAATTTCAGCCCCAGCATTTT.

The V and J genes are TRBV27 and TRBJ1-1; 9 bases agree with TRBD1. With V trimmed by 6 bases and J by 1 base, 0 bases remained unmatched. The CDR3 runs 13 residues. In germline, CDR1 is MNHEY, CDR2 SMNVEV (reference sequence). The CDR3, as DNA: TGTGCCAGCAGGGGACAGGGGAACACTGAAGCTTTCTTT. It translates to CASRGQGNTEAFF.

The chain joins TRBV25-1 to TRBJ2-2; the D is unclear. The V and J ends lost 1 base and 1 base respectively, with 7 bases between them. The germline V gene has CDR1 MGHDK and CDR2 SYGVNS. The CDR3 contains 15 residues. The CDR3: CASSELFGNTGELFF. CDR3 nucleotide sequence: TGTGCCAGCAGTGAATTGTTCGGGAACACCGGGGAGCTGTTTTTT.